This T cell receptor beta chain appears in the sequencing data of a study of CD8+ T cells in alopecia areata listed by TCRdb under 2018. Some background on the complete study: Treated patients were enrolled in an open-label pilot trial of oral tofacitinib at 5 to 10 mg twice daily for moderate-to-severe alopecia areata. In both human patients and the C3H/HeJ mouse model, the study applied high-throughput TCRbeta sequencing to look at T cell clonal expansion in alopecia areata. Patients stayed on tofacitinib for 6 to 18 months and then had 6 months of follow-up off drug so that delayed response and recurrence could be assessed. The SALT score, which quantifies the percentage of affected scalp surface area, was used to measure disease severity in treated patients. Patients on tofacitinib were biopsied at baseline and after 4 and 24 weeks of treatment, and several of the patients also had a later scalp biopsy. RNA came from the PAXgene miRNA kit for fixed scalp, the miRNeasy kit for PBMCs, and the RNeasy kit for mouse skin. TCRbeta CDR3 regions were amplified by immunoSEQ multiplex PCR with 35 Vbeta forward and 13 Jbeta reverse primers. In humans, TCRbeta sequencing was performed on scalp tissue and on sorted CD4+ and CD8+ peripheral blood T cells from healthy controls and from patients with patchy or totalis/universalis alopecia areata. Clonality in the scalp was compared among normal scalp (n=4), patchy alopecia areata scalp (n=8), and alopecia totalis/universalis scalp (n=8).

The treatment or condition label, read with the paper, signifies: oral pan-JAK inhibitor, 5-10 mg twice daily. Peripheral blood and lesional scalp punch biopsies were obtained from patients with alopecia areata. PBMCs were isolated by density centrifugation and stained for CD3, CD4 and CD8, and CD4+ and CD8+ T cells were sorted on a FACSAria. The paper as a whole reports these results and caveats: Shared TCR sequences between patients were less evident than in mice, which may be partly attributable to HLA diversity in the patient population. Because the treated cohort was small and had only one nonresponder, larger studies are needed to examine links between baseline CD8+ expansion and response. Many expanded lesional clones were found to persist in scalp and blood during tofacitinib treatment, and relapse after treatment cessation may be partly explained by this persistence. Tofacitinib significantly lowered scalp clonality and the number of expanded CD8+ clones among the top 100 scalp clones. Compared with normal scalp, lesional scalp, particularly in alopecia totalis/universalis, had higher clonality and more expanded CD8+ clones, which suggests antigenic drive. Resident alphabeta T cells in normal human skin are also sequenced, complicating scalp TCR repertoire analysis, unlike mouse skin dominated by gammadelta T cells.

Libraries were built with the immunoSEQ multiplex PCR assay. RNA was extracted from all samples and reverse transcribed into cDNA, which served as template for TCR sequencing. First-strand cDNA was synthesized with SuperScript III using a 2:1 mix of oligo-dT and random hexamers. A synthetic immune receptor repertoire was used to measure amplification bias, and any remaining bias was corrected computationally. The original pipeline was this. Raw reads were preprocessed for error removal, and CDR3 was defined according to IMGT conventions as running from the conserved cysteine to phenylalanine. To get clonality, Shannon entropy was normalized by log2 of the number of productive unique TCRs and the result was subtracted from 1. CD4 or CD8 identity of scalp clones was inferred by cross-referencing scalp TCRbeta sequences with sorted blood CD4 and CD8 repertoires. TCRdb re-hosts the immuneACCESS table, in-frame sequences only. Its copies lack some clones; in the studies checked, an unresolved V gene accounts for under half of them, and the cause for the rest is not known. V and J calls plus clone size are reproduced from that table; the DNA served to infer D and trimming. The sample table records about 170,000 clones; 50% to 75% of these occur just once. The ten largest clones add up to roughly 17% of the sample.

This clone came up a few times. Its antigen is not yet known. Base qualities are missing; no much larger clone stands one base away. Trimming accounts for 4 bases at V and 2 bases at J, while the number of junction bases matched to no gene is 6. CDR1 is given as MNHNS and CDR2 as SASEGT, both from the germline V gene. The CDR3 holds 16 amino acids from the cysteine to the phenylalanine. Of the read, only the CDR3 DNA is kept; its 48 bases are in frame from base 1. The sequence is built from TRBV6-1 and TRBJ2-3; the junction holds 10 bases that match TRBD1. The source was CD4+ T cells sorted from blood, collected at approximately week 60, from a patient treated with tofacitinib. The sequence derives from a human donor with alopecia areata. The nucleotides are TGTGCCAGCAGTGTGGGACAGGGGCTACACACAGATACGCAGTATTTT. This codes for CASSVGQGLHTDTQYF.